This T cell receptor beta chain was profiled in a study of cytomegalovirus exposure and HLA in healthy donors. The study's findings and limits: According to a later analysis, donors in an Asian-associated ancestry cluster reportedly had fewer N-insertions than the roughly 660-donor mean. Most TCR sequences were seen very rarely across donors, but some public TCRs occurred in many.

About this clone itself: Its target is not known.

Germline V gene lookup returns CDR1 SGHRS and CDR2 YFSETQ. The CDR3 loop spans 15 amino acids. Unmatched junction bases numbered 6, after V lost 2 bases and J lost 3 bases. Donors in the study were healthy people who gave bone marrow. PCR used 60 Vbeta primers and 13 Jbeta primers. Methods used by the authors: An analysis that came later counted some 85 million unique TCR beta chains, 10 million to 11 million shared. Data came from immunoSEQ multiplex PCR; TCRdb stores just in-frame clones and leaves some out. For V, J and clone size, that table is used; D and trimming come from the DNA. The sample carries under 200,000 clones, less than 90% recorded once.

The V call is TRBV5-1, the J call TRBJ1-1; TRBD1 matches at 8 bases. This clonotype was obtained from a man aged 25-40 years in good health and CMV-seronegative. The specimen was PBMCs. As DNA, the CDR3 is TGCGCCAGCAGCTTTACAGGGGGGTCGCACACTGAAGCTTTCTTT. It yields the protein CASSFTGGSHTEAFF.